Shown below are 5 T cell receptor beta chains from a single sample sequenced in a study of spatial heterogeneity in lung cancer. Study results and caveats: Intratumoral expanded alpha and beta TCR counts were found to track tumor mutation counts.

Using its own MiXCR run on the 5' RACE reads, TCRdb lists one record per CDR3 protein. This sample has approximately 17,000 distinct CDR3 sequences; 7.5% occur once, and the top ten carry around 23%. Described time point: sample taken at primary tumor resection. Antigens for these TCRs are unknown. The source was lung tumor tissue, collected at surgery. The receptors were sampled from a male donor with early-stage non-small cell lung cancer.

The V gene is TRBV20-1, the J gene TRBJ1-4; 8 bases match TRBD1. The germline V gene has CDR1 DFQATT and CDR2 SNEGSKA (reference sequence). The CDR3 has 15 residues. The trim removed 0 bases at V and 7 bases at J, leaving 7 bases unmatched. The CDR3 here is CSARDGQGGREKLFF. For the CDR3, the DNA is TGCAGTGCTAGAGATGGACAGGGAGGACGTGAAAAACTGTTTTTT.

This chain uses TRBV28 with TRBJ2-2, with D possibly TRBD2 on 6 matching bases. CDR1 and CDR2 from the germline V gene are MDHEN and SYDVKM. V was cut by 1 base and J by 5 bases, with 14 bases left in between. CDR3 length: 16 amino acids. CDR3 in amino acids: CASSLFRGGGTGELFF. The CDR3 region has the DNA TGTGCCAGCAGTTTATTTCGGGGAGGCGGGACCGGGGAGCTGTTTTTT.

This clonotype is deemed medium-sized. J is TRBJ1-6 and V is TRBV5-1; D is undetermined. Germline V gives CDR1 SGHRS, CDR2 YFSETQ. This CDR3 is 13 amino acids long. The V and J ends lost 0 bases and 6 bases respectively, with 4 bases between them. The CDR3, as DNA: TGCGCCAGCAGCTTGGATCGTAATTCACCCCTCCACTTT. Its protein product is CASSLDRNSPLHF.

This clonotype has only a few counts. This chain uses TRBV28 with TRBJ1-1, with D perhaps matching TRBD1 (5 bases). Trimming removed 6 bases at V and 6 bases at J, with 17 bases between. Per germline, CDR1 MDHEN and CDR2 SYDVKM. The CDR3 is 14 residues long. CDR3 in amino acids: CASSYPPGSSEAFF. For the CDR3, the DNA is TGTGCCAGCAGCTACCCACCAGGGTCGTCTGAAGCTTTCTTT.

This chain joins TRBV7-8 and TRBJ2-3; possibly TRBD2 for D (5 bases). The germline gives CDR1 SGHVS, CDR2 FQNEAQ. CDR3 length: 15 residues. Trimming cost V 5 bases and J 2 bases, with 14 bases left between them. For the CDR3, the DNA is TGTGCCAGCAGCCCACCTGGAGGTTACACAGATACGCAGTATTTT. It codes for CASSPPGGYTDTQYF.